Below are 9 T cell receptor beta chains sequenced from a single sample in a study of blood T cell repertoires in COVID-19. Sequencing used immunoSEQ multiplex PCR; TCRdb keeps in-frame clones, though not all of them. The table includes approximately 300,000 clones, around nine tenths detected once. The sequencing input was peripheral blood. The receptor set was obtained from a young man with acute or convalescent COVID-19.

The J gene is TRBJ1-3, the V gene TRBV5-1; no definite D call. The CDR3 contains 15 residues. The V gene lost 4 bases and the J gene lost 1 base, with 12 bases spanning the gap. CDR1 SGHRS and CDR2 YFSETQ come from the germline V gene. Here the CDR3 reads CASSPSSSSGNTIYF. The CDR3 region has the DNA TGCGCCAGCAGCCCAAGCTCTTCATCTGGAAACACCATATATTTT.

The V call is TRBV21-1, the J call TRBJ1-2; the DNA was not used to check the table's D call, TRBD1. TRBV21-1 is a listed pseudogene. The CDR3 has 18 amino acids. The CDR3 region has the DNA TGTGCCAGCAGCAAAGGGCGTGAGGGGACAGGCCCGAACTATGGCTACACCTTC. Translating gives CASSKGREGTGPNYGYTF.

The chain combines TRBV7-2 with TRBJ1-5; 9 bases match TRBD1. The length of the CDR3 is 15 residues. Germline V gene lookup returns CDR1 SGHTA and CDR2 FQGNSA. V gave up 1 base and J gave up 6 bases; unmatched junction bases: 4. The CDR3 DNA sequence: TGTGCCAGCAGCTTAGGGGGACAGGGAGGTCAGCCCCAGCATTTT. Translated, it gives CASSLGGQGGQPQHF.

V usage is TRBV6-6 and J usage is TRBJ2-2, with TRBD2 identical over 10 bases. The germline CDR1 and CDR2 sequences are MNHNY and SVGAGI (reference sequence). V dropped 5 bases and J dropped 0; count of bases not matched to a gene: 9. The CDR3 covers 18 residues. The CDR3 spells CASSPHPLAGANTGELFF. As DNA, the CDR3 is TGTGCCAGCAGTCCACATCCTCTAGCGGGGGCGAACACCGGGGAGCTGTTTTTT.

This chain connects TRBV7-9 to TRBJ1-2; 8 bases align to TRBD1. The CDR3 has 14 amino acids. Germline lookup yields CDR1 SEHNR and CDR2 FQNEAQ (reference sequence). V lost 4 bases to trimming and J lost 4 bases; unmatched junction nucleotides: 5. DNA of the CDR3: TGTGCCAGCAGCTCAATACAGGGGGGCTATGGCTACACCTTC. Amino acids: CASSSIQGGYGYTF.

This rearrangement joins TRBV29-1 to TRBJ1-1; D is undetermined. Deletions cut 4 bases from V and 0 bases from J, with 6 bases between. There are 12 residues in the CDR3. The germline V gene has CDR1 SQVTM and CDR2 ANQGSEA. The CDR3 DNA follows: TGCAGCGTTGGACAACTGAACACTGAAGCTTTCTTT. Encoded protein: CSVGQLNTEAFF.

With respect to this clone: Germline is not matched at one junction end, which may reflect a read error. The CDR3 reads CASSLIGTPDYEQYF. The CDR3 region has the DNA TGTGCCAGCAGTTTAATCGGGACTCCTGACTACGAGCAGTACTTC. V is TRBV7-3 and J is TRBJ2-7; possibly TRBD2 for D (6 bases). Germline CDR1 and CDR2: SGHTA and FQGTGA. The CDR3 contains 15 residues.

V gene TRBV6-5 combines with J gene TRBJ1-4; D is ambiguous. CDR3 length: 15 residues. CDR1 and CDR2 from the germline V gene are MNHEY and SVGAGI. Trimming removed 6 bases from V and 0 bases from J, with 11 bases in between. As DNA, the CDR3 is TGTGCCAGCAGCGACATCCTCGCAACTAATGAAAAACTGTTTTTT. Encoded protein: CASSDILATNEKLFF.

The chain combines TRBV4-1 with TRBJ1-1; the D gene is possibly TRBD1 (6 bases). CDR3 length equals 16 residues. Deletions cut 3 bases from V and 2 bases from J, with 16 bases between. Germline lookup yields CDR1 MGHRA and CDR2 YSYEKL. CDR3 DNA sequence: TGCGCCAGCAGCCACACCCGAAGCAGGGGAAACACTGAAGCTTTCTTT. This translates into CASSHTRSRGNTEAFF.